What follows are 4 T cell receptor beta chains derived from one specimen sequenced in a study of metastatic and nonmetastatic thyroid tumors. Via MiXCR, TCRdb re-called the PCR reads. The sample shows approximately 30,000 clones, 6% to 9.5% of them seen only once. Ahead of thyroid surgery, no patient had received treatment of any kind. The sample taken for sequencing was blood. The receptor set was obtained from a female donor with papillary thyroid cancer or a benign thyroid nodule (not recorded which). Some clones in this sample may be carry-over from other donors' samples.

Concerning this clone itself: Mismatch with germline at one junction end may stem from a read error. This sample also contains other DNA sequences that code for the same CDR3. The rearrangement links TRBV4-3 to TRBJ1-5; D unresolved. The V gene's germline CDR1 is LGHNA and CDR2 YSLEER. The CDR3 length is 15 residues. CDR3 sequence reads: CASSHYISSNQPQHF. The CDR3 nucleotides are TGCGCCAGCAGCCACTACATAAGCTCGAATCAGCCCCAACATTTT.

The table lists this clone with many counts. The rearrangement joins TRBV6-1 to TRBJ2-1, with no clear D. V lost 6 bases to trimming and J lost 0 bases, with 9 bases between them. The CDR3 runs to 14 residues. Germline lookup yields CDR1 MNHNS and CDR2 SASEGT. CDR3 coding DNA: TGTGCCAGCAGAGAGACGAGCTCCTACAATGAGCAGTTCTTC. Its protein is CASRETSSYNEQFF.

This clone was picked up many times. DNA of the CDR3: TGCGCCAGCAGCCAGGGGGCCGCTCTAGGAAACACCATATATTTT. Translation: CASSQGAALGNTIYF. V and J are TRBV4-1 and TRBJ1-3, with TRBD1 as a possible D gene (6 bases). Trimming removed 3 bases from V and 4 bases from J, with 13 bases in between. The CDR3 loop spans 15 amino acids. Germline CDR1 reads MGHRA; CDR2 reads YSYEKL.

This clone was picked up a small number of times. This chain links TRBV12-3 or TRBV12-4 with TRBJ2-7; TRBD1 is a possible D gene (6 bases). Between the trimmed V and J ends, which lost 6 bases and 0 bases, there was a span of 9 bases. The CDR3 sequence is 13 residues long. The CDR3 here is CASSRQASYEQYF. The CDR3 DNA sequence: TGTGCCAGCAGCCGACAGGCCTCCTACGAGCAGTACTTC.